This TCR beta chain was found in a study of blood T cell repertoires in COVID-19 (TCRdb year 2020). With respect to the entire study: Samples covering the acute and convalescent phases of COVID-19 were provided by collaborators in the United States, Italy and Spain. The material from the prospective study consisted of cDNA or gDNA derived from T cells, B-cell-depleted T cells, or PBMCs. Subjects who had been exposed to COVID-19, were actively infected with it, or had recovered from it provided the deeply sampled blood TCRbeta repertoires that made up the dataset. The repertoires were released in a freely available public database intended as a resource for research on the immune response to SARS-CoV-2. Samples came from the ongoing ImmuneRACE study (first 160 participants) plus 1,254 subjects from 6 global collaborators. The sample metadata nearly always contained a de-identified subject ID, COVID-19 status, age in years and sex. Where available, HLA class I and class II types were obtained from metadata supplied by the sample provider rather than from assay-based typing.

V is shortened by 5 bases, J by 3 bases, and the region joining them spans 11 bases. The CDR3 holds 14 amino acids from the cysteine to the phenylalanine. The entry retains the CDR3 DNA only, 42 bases that are in frame from base 1. Taken from the germline V gene (reference sequence), the CDR1 and CDR2 loops are MNHNY and SVGAGI. TCRbeta CDR3 regions were amplified from genomic DNA using the immunoSEQ Assay, a bias-controlled multiplex PCR. Under the source paper's analysis protocol: The number of nucleated cells in each sample was estimated by amplification of reference gene primers within the assay. To quantify the absolute abundance of each unique TCRbeta CDR3 rearrangement, sequence reads were collapsed and filtered. For each sample, productive Simpson clonality was calculated as the square root of Simpson's diversity index across productive rearrangements. The table comes from immuneACCESS by way of TCRdb, which keeps in-frame sequences with V and J called. Part of the clones is missing from these tables; in studies checked, under half for an unresolved V gene and the rest for unknown reasons. Clone size and V and J calls were adopted from that table, with D and trimming inferred from the DNA. Present in this sample are a few hundred thousand clones, around 87% of which were seen just once. About 8% of the sample is in the top ten clones.

Comment on this clone: The antigen it binds to is not known. The record has no base qualities; no much larger clone is one base away.

General conclusions and limits of the study: The amount of clinical and demographic metadata varied by source and participant and was provided uncurated.

Samples from volunteer blood donors who had recovered from COVID-19 were contributed by a second Seattle source. Collaborating institutions collected whole blood in K2EDTA tubes following their own protocols. For TCRbeta analysis, collaborator samples were shipped as frozen whole blood, as isolated PBMCs, or as DNA extracted from either sample type. This receptor was taken from a woman aged 45 to 65 who had recovered from COVID-19. The chain couples TRBV6-6 to TRBJ2-1, with a weak D call of TRBD1 (6 bases match). Sequences were obtained from peripheral blood. In nucleotides, the sequence is TGTGCCAGCAGTACGACAGGAAACTACAATGAGCAGTTCTTC. This sequence encodes CASSTTGNYNEQFF.